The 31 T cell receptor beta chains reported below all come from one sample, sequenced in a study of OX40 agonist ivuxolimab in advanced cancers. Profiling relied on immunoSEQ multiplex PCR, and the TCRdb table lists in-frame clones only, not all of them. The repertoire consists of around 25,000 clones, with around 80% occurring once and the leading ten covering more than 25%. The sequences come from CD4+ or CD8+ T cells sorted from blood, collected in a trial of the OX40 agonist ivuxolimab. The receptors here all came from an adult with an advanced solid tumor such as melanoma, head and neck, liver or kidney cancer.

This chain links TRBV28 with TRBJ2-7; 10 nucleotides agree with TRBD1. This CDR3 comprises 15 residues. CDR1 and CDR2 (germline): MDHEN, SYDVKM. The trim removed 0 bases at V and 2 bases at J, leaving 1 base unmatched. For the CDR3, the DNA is TGTGCCAGCAGTTTATGGGGACAGGGGACCTACGAGCAGTACTTC. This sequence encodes CASSLWGQGTYEQYF.

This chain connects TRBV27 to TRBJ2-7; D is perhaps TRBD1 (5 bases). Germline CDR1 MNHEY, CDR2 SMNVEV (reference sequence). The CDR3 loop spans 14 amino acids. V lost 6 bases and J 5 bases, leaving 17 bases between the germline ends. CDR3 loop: CASRTRVAPDEQYF. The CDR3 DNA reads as TGTGCCAGCAGGACCAGGGTAGCTCCTGACGAGCAGTACTTC.

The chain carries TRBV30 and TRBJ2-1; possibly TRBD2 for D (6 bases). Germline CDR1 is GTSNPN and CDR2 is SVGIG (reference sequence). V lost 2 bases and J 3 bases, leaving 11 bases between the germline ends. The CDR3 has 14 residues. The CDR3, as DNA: TGTGCCTGGAGTCCGATAGCGGACTACAATGAGCAGTTCTTC. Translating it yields CAWSPIADYNEQFF.

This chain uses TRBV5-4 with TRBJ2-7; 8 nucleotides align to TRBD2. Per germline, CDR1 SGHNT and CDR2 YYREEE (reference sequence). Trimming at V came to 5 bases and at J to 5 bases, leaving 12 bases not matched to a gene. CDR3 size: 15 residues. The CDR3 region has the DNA TGTGCCAGCAGTTCGCGGCGGGAGGTCAATGACGAGCAGTACTTC. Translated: CASSSRREVNDEQYF.

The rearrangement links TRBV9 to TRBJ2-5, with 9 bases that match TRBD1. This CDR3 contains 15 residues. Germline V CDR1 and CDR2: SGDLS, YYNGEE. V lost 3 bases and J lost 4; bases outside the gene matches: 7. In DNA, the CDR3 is TGTGCCAGCAGCGCTGACAGGGGGTGGACAGAGACCCAGTACTTC. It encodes CASSADRGWTETQYF.

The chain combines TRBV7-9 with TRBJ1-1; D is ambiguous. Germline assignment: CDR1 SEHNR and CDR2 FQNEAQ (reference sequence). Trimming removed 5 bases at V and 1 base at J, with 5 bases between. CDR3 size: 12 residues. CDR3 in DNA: TGTGCCAGCAGCGCAGAGAACACTGAAGCTTTCTTT. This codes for CASSAENTEAFF.

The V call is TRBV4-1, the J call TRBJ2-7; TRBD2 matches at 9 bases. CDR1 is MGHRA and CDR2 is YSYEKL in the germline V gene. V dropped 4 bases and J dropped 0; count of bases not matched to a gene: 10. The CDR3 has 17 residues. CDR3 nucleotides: TGCGCCAGCAGCCCTGGGCTTAGGACTAGCGTCTCCTACGAGCAGTACTTC. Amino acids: CASSPGLRTSVSYEQYF.

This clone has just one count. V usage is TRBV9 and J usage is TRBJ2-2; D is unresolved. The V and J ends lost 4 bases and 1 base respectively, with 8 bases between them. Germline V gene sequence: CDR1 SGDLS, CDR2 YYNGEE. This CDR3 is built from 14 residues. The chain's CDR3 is CASSPSLNTGELFF. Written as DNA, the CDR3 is TGTGCCAGCAGCCCGTCCTTGAACACCGGGGAGCTGTTTTTT.

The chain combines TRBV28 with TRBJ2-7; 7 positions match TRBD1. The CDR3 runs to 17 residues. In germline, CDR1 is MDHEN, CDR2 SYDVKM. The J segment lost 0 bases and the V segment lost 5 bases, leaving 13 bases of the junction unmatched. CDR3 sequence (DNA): TGTGCCAGCAGTCCACCCCCCGGACAGGTCCACTCCTACGAGCAGTACTTC. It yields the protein CASSPPPGQVHSYEQYF.

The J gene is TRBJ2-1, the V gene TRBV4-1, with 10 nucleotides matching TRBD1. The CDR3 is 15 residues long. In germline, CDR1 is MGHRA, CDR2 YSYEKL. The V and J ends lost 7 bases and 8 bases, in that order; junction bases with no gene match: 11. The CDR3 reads CASTNGQGVLDEQFF. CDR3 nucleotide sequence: TGCGCCAGCACCAACGGACAGGGGGTTTTGGATGAGCAGTTCTTC.

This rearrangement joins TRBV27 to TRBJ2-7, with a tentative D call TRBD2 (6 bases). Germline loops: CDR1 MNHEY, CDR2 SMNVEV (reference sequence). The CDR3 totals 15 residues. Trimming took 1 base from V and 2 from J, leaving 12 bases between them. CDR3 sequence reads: CASSLYGGSAYEQYF. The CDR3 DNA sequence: TGTGCCAGCAGTTTATACGGGGGATCTGCCTACGAGCAGTACTTC.

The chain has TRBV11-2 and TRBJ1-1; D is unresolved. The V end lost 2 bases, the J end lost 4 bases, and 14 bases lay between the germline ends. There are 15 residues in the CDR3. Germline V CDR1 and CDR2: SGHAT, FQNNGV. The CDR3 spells CASSLLDLLGTEAFF. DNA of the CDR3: TGTGCCAGCAGCTTATTGGACCTGCTGGGCACTGAAGCTTTCTTT.

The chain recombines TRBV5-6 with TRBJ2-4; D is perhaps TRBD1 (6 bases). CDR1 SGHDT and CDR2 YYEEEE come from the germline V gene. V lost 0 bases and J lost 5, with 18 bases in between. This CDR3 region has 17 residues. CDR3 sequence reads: CASSLELMGAPENIQYF. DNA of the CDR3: TGTGCCAGCAGCTTGGAGCTGATGGGGGCGCCGGAAAACATTCAGTACTTC.

The DNA for the CDR3 is TGTGCCAGCAGTGAAGCGCCTCAGCCCCAGCATTTT. It encodes CASSEAPQPQHF. The chain joins TRBV6-1 to TRBJ1-5; D is unclear. V dropped 0 bases and J dropped 6 bases, with 3 bases sitting between them. CDR1 MNHNS and CDR2 SASEGT come from the germline V gene. The CDR3 consists of 12 residues.

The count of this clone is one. The CDR3 region has the DNA TGTGCCAGCAGCGTATCAACAGCATACGAGCAGTACTTC. As protein: CASSVSTAYEQYF. The chain uses TRBV9 and TRBJ2-7; D unclear. V lost 1 base and J 4 bases, leaving 9 bases between the germline ends. This CDR3 is 13 amino acids long. The germline V gene has CDR1 SGDLS and CDR2 YYNGEE.

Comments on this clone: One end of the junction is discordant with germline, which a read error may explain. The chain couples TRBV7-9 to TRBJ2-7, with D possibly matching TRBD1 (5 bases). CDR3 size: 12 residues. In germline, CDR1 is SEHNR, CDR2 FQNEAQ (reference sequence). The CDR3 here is CASSPAMGRVNF. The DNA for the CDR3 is TGTGCCAGCAGCCCCGCAATGGGCAGGGTAAACTTC.

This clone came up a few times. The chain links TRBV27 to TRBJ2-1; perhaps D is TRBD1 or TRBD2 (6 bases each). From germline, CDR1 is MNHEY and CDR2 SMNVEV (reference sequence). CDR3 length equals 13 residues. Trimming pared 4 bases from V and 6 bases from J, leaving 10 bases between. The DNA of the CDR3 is TGTGCCAGCAGTTCAGGAGGGGGCAATGAGCAGTTCTTC. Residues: CASSSGGGNEQFF.

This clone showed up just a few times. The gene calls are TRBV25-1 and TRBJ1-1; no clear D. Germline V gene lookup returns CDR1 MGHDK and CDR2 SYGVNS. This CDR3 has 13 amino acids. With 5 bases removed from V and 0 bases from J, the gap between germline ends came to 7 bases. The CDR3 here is CASSMALNTEAFF. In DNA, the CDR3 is TGTGCCAGCAGTATGGCGTTGAACACTGAAGCTTTCTTT.

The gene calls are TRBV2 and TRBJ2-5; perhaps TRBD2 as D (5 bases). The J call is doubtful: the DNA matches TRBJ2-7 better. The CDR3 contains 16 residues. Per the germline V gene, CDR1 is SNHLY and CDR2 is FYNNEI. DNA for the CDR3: TGTGCCAGCATGGCGCTAAGAGGGTCTAGCTCCTACGAGCAGTACTTC. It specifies CASMALRGSSSYEQYF.

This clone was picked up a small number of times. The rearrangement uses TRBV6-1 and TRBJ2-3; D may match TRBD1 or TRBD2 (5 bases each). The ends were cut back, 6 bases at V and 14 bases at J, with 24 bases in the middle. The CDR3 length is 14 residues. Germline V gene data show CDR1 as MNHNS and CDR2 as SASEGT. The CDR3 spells CASRSPGTDSPLYF. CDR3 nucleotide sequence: TGTGCCAGCAGGTCTCCCGGGACCGATTCTCCCCTGTATTTT.

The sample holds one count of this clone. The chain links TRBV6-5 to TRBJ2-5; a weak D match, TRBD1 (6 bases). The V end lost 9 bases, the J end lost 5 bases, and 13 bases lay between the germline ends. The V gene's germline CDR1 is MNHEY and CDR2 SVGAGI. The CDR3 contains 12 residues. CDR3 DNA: TGTGCCAGTCAGGGGCGCTTGGAGACCCAGTACTTC. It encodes CASQGRLETQYF.

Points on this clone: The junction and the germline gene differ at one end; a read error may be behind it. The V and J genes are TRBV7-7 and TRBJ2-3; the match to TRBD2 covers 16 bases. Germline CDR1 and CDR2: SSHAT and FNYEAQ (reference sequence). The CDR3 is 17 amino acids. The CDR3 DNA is TGTGCTAGCAGCTCGGGACTAGCGGGAGGGGACACAGATACGCAGTATTTT. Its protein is CASSSGLAGGDTDTQYF.

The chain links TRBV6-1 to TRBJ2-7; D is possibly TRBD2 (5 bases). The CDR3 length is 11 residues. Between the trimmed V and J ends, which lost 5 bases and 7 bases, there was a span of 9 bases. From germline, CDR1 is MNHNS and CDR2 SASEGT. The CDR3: CASSTPGEQYF. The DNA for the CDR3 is TGTGCCAGCAGTACTCCGGGGGAGCAGTACTTC.

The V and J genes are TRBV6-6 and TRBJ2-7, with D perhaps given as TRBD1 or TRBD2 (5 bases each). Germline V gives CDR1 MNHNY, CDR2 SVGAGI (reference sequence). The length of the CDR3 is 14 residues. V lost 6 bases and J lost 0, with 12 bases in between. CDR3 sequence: CASRGVGTSYEQYF. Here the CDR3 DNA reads TGTGCCAGCAGAGGGGTAGGGACCTCCTACGAGCAGTACTTC.

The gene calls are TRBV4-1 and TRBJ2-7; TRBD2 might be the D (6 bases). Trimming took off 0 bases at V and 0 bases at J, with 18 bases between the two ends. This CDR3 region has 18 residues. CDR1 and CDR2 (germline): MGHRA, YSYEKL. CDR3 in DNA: TGCGCCAGCAGCCAAGATCGACTTGGAGGGATCGTCTCCTACGAGCAGTACTTC. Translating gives CASSQDRLGGIVSYEQYF.

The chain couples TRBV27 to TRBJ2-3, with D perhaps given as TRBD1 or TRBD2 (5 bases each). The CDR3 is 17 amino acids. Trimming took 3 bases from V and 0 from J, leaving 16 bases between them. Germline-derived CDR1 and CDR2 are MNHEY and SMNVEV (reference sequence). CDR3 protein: CASSFLIPGPSTDTQYF. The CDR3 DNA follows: TGTGCCAGCAGTTTTCTTATCCCGGGACCTAGCACAGATACGCAGTATTTT.

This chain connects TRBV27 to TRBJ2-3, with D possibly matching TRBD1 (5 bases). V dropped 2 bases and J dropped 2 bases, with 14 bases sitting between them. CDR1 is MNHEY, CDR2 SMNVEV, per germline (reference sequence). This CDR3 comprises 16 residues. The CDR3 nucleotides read TGTGCCAGCAGTTTACAAGGGGTCCTCTCCACAGATACGCAGTATTTT. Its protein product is CASSLQGVLSTDTQYF.

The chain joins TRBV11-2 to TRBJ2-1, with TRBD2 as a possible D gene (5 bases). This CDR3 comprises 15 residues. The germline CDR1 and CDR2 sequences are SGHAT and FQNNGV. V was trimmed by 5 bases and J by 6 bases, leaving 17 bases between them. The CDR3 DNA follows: TGTGCCAGCAGCCTAATAGGTAGGGAGATCAATGAGCAGTTCTTC. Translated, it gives CASSLIGREINEQFF.

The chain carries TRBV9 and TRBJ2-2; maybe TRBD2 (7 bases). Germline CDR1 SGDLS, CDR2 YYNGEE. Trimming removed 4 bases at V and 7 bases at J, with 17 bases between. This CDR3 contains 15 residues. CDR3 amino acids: CASSSRGGAGGELFF. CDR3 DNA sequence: TGTGCCAGCAGCTCCAGAGGGGGGGCCGGCGGGGAGCTGTTTTTT.

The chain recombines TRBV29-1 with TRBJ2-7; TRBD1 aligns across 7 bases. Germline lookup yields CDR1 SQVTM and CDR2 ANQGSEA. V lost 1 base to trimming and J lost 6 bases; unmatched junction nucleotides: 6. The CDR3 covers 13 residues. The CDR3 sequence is CSVEGNNRGEQYF. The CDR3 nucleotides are TGCAGCGTTGAAGGAAATAACAGGGGCGAGCAGTACTTC.

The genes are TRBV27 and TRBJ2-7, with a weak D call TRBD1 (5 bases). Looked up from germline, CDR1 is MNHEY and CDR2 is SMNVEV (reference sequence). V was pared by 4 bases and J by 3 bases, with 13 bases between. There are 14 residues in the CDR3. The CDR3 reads CASSWGGRHYEQYF. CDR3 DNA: TGTGCCAGCAGTTGGGGCGGTAGGCACTACGAGCAGTACTTC.